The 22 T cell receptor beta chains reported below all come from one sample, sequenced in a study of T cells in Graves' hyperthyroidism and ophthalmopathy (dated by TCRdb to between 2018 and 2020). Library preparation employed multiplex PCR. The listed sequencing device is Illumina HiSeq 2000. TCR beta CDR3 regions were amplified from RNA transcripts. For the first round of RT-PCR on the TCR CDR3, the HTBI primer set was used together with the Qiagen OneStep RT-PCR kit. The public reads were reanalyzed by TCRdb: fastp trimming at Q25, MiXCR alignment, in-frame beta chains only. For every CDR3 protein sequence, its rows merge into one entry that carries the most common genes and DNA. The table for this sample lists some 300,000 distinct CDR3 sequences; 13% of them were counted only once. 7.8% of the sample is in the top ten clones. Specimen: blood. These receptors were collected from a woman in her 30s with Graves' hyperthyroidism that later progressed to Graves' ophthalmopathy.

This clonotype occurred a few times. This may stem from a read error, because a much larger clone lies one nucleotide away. CDR3 region: CASGGTGYGYTF. The CDR3 DNA reads TGTGCCAGCGGCGGGACAGGCTATGGCTACACCTTC. This chain connects TRBV28 to TRBJ1-2; TRBD1 aligns across 8 bases. With 8 bases clipped from V and 4 bases from J, the junction kept 3 bases outside the gene matches. The CDR3 length is 12 residues. CDR1 and CDR2 (germline): MDHEN, SYDVKM.

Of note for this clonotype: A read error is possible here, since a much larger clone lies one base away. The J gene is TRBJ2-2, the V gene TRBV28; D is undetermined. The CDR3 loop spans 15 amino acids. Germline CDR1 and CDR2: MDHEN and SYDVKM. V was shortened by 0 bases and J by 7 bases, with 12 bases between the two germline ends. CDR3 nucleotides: TGTGCCAGCAGTTTATGGCCAGCGAGCTACGGGGAGCTGTTTTTT. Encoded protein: CASSLWPASYGELFF. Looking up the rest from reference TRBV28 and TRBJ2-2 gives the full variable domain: DVKVTQSSRYLVKRTGEKVFLECVQDMDHENMFWYRQDPGLGLRLIYFSYDVKMKEKGDIPEGYSVSREKKERFSLILESASTNQTSMYLCASSLWPASYGELFFGEGSRLTVL.

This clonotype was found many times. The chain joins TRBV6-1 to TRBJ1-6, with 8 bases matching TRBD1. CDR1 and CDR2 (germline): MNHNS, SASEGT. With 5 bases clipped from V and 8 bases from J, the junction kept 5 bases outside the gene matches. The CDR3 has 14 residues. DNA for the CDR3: TGTGCCAGCAGTCGGACAGGGACGGATTCACCCCTCCACTTT. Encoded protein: CASSRTGTDSPLHF.

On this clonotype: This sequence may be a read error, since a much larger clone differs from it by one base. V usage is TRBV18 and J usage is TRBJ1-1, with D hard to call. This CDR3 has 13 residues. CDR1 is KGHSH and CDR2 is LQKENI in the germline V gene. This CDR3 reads CASSPSSFTEASF. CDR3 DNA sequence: TGTGCCAGCTCACCATCTTCGTTCACTGAAGCTTCCTTT.

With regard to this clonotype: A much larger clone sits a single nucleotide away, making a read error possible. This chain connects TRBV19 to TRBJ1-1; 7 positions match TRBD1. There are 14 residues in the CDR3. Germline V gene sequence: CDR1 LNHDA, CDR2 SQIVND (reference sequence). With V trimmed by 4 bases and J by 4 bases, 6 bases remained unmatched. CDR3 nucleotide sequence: TGTGCCAGTAGTAGGACAGGTCTGGGCACTGAAGCTTTCTTT. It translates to CASSRTGLGTEAFF.

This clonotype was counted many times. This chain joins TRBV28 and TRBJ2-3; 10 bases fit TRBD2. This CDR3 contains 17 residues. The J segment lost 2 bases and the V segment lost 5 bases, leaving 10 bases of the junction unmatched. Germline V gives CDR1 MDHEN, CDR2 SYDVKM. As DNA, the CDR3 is TGTGCCAGCAGTCAGAGACTAGCGGGTTACCCCACAGATACGCAGTATTTT. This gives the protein CASSQRLAGYPTDTQYF.

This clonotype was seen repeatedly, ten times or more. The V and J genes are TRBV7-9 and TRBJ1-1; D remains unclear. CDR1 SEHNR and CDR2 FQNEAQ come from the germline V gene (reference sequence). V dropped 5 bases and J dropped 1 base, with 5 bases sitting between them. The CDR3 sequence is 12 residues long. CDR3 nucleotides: TGTGCCAGCAGCCCTGAGAACACTGAAGCTTTCTTT. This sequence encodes CASSPENTEAFF.

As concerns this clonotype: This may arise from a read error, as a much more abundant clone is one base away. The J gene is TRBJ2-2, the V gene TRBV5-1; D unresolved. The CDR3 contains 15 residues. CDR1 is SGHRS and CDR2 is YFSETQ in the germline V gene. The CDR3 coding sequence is TGCACCAGCAGCCCAACTATATTCGGCACCGGGGAGCTGTTTTTT. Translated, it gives CTSSPTIFGTGELFF.

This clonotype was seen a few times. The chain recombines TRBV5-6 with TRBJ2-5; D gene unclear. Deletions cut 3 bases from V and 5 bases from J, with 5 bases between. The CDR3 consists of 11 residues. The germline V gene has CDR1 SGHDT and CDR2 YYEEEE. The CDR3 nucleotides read TGTGCCAGCAGCTCTTATGAGACCCAGTACTTC. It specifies CASSSYETQYF.

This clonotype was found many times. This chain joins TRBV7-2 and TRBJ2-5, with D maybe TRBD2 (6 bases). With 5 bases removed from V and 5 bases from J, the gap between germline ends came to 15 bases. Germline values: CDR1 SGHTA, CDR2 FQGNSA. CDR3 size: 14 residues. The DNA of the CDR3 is TGTGCCAGCAGCGGGGGGAGCGCTCAGGAGACCCAGTACTTC. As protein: CASSGGSAQETQYF.

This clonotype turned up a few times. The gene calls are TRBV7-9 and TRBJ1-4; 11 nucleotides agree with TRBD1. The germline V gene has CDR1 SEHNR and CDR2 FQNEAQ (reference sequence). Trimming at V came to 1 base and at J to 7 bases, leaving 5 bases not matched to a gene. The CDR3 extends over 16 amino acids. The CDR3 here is CASSLVGTGGREKLFF. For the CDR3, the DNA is TGTGCCAGCAGCTTAGTGGGGACAGGGGGACGTGAAAAACTGTTTTTT.

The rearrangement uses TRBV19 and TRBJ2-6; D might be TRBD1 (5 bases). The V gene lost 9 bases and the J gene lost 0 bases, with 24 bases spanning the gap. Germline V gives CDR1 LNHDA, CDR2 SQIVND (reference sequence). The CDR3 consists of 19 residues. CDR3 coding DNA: TGTGCCAGAAAGGGGTTTACAGGTTCTCCATTCTCTGGGGCCAACGTCCTGACTTTC. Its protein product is CARKGFTGSPFSGANVLTF.

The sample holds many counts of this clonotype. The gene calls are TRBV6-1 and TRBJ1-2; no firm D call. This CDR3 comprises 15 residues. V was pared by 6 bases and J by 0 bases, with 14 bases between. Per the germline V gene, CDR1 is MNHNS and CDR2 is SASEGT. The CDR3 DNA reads TGTGCCAGCAGGCCCACAGAGACTCCTAACTATGGCTACACCTTC. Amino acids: CASRPTETPNYGYTF.

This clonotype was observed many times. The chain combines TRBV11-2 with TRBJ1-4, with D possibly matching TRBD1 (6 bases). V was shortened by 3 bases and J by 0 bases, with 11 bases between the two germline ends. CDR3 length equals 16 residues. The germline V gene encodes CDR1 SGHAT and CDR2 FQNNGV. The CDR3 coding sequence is TGTGCCAGCAGCTTCGGACAGACAGCAACTAATGAAAAACTGTTTTTT. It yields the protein CASSFGQTATNEKLFF.

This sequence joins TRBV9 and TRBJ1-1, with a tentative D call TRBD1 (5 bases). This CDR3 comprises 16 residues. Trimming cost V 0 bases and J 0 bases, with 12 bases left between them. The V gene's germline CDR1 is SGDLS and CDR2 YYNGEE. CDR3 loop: CASSVGQGWMNTEAFF. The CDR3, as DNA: TGTGCCAGCAGCGTAGGTCAGGGTTGGATGAACACTGAAGCTTTCTTT.

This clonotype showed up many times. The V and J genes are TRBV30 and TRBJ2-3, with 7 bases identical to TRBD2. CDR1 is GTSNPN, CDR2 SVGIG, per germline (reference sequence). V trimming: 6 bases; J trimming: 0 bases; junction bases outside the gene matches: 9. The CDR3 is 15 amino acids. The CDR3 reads CACNRLAASTDTQYF. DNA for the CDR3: TGTGCCTGTAACCGACTAGCTGCTAGCACAGATACGCAGTATTTT.

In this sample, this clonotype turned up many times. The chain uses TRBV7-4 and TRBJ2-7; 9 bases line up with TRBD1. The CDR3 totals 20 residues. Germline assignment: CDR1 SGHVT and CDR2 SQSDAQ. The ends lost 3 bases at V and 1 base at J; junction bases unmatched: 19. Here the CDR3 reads CASSFESARGQGHLSYEQYF. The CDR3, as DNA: TGTGCCAGCAGCTTCGAATCAGCGAGGGGACAGGGTCATCTGTCCTACGAGCAGTACTTC.

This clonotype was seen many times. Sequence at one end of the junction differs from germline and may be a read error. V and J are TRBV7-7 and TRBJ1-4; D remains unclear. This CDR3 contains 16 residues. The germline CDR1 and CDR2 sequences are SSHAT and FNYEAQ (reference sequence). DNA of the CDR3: TGTGCTAGCAGCCGACGTACGGCCGAAGGAGGTGAAAAACTGTTTTTT. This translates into CASSRRTAEGGEKLFF.

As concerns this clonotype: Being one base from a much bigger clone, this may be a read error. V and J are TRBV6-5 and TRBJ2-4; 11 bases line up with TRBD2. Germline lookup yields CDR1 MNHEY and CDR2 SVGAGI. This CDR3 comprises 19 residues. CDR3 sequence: CASSYSMLAGGLAKSIQYF. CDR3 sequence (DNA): TGTGCCAGCAGTTACTCGATGCTAGCGGGGGGTTTAGCCAAAAGCATTCAGTACTTC.

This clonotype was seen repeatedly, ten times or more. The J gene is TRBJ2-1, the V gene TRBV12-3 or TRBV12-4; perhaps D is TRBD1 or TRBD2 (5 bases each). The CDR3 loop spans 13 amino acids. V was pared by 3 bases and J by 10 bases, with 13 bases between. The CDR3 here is CASSLAWGGEQFF. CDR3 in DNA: TGTGCCAGCAGTTTGGCGTGGGGCGGGGAGCAGTTCTTC.

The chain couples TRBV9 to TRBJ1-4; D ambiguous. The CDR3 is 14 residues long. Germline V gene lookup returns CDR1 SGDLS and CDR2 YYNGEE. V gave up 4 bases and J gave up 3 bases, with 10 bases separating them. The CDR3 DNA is TGTGCCAGCAGCCCGGGCGATCCTAATGAAAAACTGTTTTTT. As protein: CASSPGDPNEKLFF.

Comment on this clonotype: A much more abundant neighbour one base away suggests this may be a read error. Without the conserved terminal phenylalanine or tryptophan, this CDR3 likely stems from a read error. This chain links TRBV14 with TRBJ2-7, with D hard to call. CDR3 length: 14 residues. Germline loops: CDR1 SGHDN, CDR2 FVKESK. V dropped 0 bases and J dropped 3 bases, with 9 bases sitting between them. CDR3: CASSQDGNSYEQYL. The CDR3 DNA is TGTGCCAGCAGCCAAGATGGAAACAGCTACGAGCAGTACCTC.